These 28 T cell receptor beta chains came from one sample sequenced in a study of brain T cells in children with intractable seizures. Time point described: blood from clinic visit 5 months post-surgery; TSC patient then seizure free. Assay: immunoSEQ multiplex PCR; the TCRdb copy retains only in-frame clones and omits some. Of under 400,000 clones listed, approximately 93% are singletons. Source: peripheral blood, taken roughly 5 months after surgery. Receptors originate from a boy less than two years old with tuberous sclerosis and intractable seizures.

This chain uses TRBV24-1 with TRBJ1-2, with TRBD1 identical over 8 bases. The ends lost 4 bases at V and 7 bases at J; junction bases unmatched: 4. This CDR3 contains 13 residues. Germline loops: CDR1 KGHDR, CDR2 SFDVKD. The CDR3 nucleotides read TGTGCCACCAGTGACCGGACAGGGTCTGGCTACACCTTC. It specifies CATSDRTGSGYTF.

The CDR3 region has the DNA TGTGCCAGCAAGCTAGCGGGGGCAGATACGCAGTATTTT. As protein: CASKLAGADTQYF. The rearrangement uses TRBV2 and TRBJ2-3; 10 bases fit TRBD2. CDR1 SNHLY and CDR2 FYNNEI come from the germline V gene. V shed 7 bases, J shed 4 bases, and the junction held 2 bases outside the gene matches. The CDR3 sequence is 13 residues long.

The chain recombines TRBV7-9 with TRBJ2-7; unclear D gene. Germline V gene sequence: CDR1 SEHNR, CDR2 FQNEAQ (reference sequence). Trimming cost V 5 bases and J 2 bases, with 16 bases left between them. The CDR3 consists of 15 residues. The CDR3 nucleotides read TGTGCCAGCAGCCTGCTACAGCGACCACCCTACGAGCAGTACTTC. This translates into CASSLLQRPPYEQYF. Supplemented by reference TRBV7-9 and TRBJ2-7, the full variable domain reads DTGVSQNPRHKITKRGQNVTFRCDPISEHNRLYWYRQTLGQGPEFLTYFQNEAQLEKSRLLSDRFSAERPKGSFSTLEIQRTEQGDSAMYLCASSLLQRPPYEQYFGPGTRLTVT.

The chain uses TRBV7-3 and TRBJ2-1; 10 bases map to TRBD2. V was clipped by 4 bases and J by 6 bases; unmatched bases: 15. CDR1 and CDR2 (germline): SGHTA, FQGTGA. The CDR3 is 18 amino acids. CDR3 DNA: TGTGCCAGCAGCTCCCAGCCTCCCGGACTAGCGGTCTCCAATGAGCAGTTCTTC. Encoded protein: CASSSQPPGLAVSNEQFF.

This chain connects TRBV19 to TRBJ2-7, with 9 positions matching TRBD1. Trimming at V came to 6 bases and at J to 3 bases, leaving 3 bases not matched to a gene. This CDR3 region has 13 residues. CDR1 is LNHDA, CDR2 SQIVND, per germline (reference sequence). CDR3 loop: CASSQTGGYEQYF. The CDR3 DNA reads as TGTGCCAGTAGCCAGACAGGGGGCTACGAGCAGTACTTC.

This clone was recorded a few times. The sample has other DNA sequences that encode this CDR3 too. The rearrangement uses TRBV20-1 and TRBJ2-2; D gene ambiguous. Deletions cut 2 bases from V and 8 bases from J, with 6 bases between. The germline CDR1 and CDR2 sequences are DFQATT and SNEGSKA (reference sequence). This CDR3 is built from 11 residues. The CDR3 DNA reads TGCAGTGCTAGATATAGTGGGGAGCTGTTTTTT. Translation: CSARYSGELFF.

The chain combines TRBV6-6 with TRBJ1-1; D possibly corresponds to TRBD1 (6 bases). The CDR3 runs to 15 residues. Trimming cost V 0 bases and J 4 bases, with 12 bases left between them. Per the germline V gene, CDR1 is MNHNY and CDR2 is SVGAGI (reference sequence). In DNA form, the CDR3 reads TGTGCCAGCAGTTACTCGGGGGACACGGGCACTGAAGCTTTCTTT. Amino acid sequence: CASSYSGDTGTEAFF.

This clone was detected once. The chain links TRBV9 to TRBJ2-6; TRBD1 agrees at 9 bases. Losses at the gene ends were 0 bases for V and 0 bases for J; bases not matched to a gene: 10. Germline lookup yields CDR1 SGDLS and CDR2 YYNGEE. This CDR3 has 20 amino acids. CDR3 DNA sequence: TGTGCCAGCAGCGTAGGGGTTTGGGGGGACAGGGTCTCTGGGGCCAACGTCCTGACTTTC. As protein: CASSVGVWGDRVSGANVLTF.

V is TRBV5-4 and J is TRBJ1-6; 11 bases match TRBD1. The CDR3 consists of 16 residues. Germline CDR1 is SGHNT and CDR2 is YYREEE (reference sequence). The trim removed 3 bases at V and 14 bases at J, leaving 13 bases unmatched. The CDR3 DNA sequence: TGTGCCAGCAGCTCTCGGACAGGGGGCGAATGGGCCACCCTCCACTTT. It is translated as CASSSRTGGEWATLHF.

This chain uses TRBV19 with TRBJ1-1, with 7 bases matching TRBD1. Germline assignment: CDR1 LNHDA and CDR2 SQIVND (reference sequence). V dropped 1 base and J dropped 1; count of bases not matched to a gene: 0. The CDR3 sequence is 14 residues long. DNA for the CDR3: TGTGCCAGTAGTATAGGGACAGGGAACACTGAAGCTTTCTTT. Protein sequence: CASSIGTGNTEAFF.

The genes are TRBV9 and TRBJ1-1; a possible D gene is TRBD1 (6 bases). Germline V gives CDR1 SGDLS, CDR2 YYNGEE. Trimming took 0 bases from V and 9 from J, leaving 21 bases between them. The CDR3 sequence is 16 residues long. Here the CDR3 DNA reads TGTGCCAGCAGCGTAGGTGCGGATGGGGACACCTACCAAGCTTTCTTT. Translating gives CASSVGADGDTYQAFF.

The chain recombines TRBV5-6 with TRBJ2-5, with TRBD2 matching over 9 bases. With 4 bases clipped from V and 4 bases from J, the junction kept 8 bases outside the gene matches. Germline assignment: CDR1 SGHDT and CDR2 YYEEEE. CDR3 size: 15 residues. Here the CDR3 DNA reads TGTGCCAGCAGCACCCTGATTAGCGGGAGAGAGACCCAGTACTTC. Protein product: CASSTLISGRETQYF.

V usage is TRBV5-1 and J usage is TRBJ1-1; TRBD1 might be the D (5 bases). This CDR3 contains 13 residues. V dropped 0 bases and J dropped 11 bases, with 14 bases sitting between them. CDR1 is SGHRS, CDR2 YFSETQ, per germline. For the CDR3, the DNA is TGCGCCAGCAGCTTGGCGGCAGGGACGGTGGCTTTCTTT. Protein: CASSLAAGTVAFF.

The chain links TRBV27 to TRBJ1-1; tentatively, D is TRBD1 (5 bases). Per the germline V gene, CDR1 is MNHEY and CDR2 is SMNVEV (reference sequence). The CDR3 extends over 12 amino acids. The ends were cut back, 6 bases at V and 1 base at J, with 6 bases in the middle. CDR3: CASSTGNTEAFF. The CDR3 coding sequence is TGTGCCAGCAGCACAGGGAACACTGAAGCTTTCTTT.

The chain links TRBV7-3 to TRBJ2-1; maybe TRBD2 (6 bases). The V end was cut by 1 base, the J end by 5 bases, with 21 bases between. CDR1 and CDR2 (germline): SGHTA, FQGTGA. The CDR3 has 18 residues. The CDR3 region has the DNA TGTGCCAGCAGCTTAAATCTCCTCTCGGGAGTTACCAACAATGAGCAGTTCTTC. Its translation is CASSLNLLSGVTNNEQFF.

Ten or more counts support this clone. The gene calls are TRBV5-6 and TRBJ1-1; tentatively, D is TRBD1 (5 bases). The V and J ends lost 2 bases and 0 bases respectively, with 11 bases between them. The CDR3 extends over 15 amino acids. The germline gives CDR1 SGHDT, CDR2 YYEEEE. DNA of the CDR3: TGTGCCAGCAGCTTTTGGGGGGTCATGAACACTGAAGCTTTCTTT. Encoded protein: CASSFWGVMNTEAFF.

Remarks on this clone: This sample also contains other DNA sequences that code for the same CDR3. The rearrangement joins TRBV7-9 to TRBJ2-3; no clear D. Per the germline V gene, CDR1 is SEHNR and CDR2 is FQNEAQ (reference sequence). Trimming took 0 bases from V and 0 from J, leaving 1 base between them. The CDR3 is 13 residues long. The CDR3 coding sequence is TGTGCCAGCAGCTTAGCAAGCACAGATACGCAGTATTTT. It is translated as CASSLASTDTQYF.

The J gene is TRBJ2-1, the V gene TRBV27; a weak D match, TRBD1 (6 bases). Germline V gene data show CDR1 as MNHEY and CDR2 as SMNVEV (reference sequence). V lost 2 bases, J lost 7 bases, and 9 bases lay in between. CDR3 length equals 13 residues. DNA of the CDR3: TGTGCCAGCAGTTTACAGGGGTGGAATGAGCAGTTCTTC. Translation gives CASSLQGWNEQFF.

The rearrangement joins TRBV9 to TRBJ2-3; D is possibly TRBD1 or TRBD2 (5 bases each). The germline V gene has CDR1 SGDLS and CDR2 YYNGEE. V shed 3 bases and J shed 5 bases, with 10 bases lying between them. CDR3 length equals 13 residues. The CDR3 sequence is CASSERGRDTQYF. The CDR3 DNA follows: TGTGCCAGCAGCGAGAGGGGCAGAGATACGCAGTATTTT.

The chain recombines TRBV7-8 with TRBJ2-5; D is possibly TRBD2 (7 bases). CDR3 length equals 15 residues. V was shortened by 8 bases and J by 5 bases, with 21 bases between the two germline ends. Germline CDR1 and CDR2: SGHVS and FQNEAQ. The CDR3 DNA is TGTGCCAGCGAGAGATATGGGGGGGGGCCGGAGACCCAGTACTTC. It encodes CASERYGGGPETQYF. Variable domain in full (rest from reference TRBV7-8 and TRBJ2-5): GAGVSQSPRYKVAKRGQDVALRCDPISGHVSLFWYQQALGQGPEFLTYFQNEAQLDKSGLPSDRFFAERPEGSVSTLKIQRTQQEDSAVYLCASERYGGGPETQYFGPGTRLLVL.

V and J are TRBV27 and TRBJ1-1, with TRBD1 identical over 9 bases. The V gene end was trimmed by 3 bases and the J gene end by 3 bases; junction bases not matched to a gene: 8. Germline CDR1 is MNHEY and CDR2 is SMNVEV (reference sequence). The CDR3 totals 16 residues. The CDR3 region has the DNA TGTGCCAGCAGTTTGCGTTGGGACAGGGTGGACACTGAAGCTTTCTTT. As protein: CASSLRWDRVDTEAFF.

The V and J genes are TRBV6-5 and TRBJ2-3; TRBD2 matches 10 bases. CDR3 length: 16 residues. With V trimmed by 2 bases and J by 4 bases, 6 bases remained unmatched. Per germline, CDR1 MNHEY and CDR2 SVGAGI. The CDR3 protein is CASSYLSGGSADTQYF. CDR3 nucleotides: TGTGCCAGCAGTTACCTTAGCGGGGGGAGTGCAGATACGCAGTATTTT.

CDR3 protein: CASSLKFTNYGYTF. The CDR3 coding sequence is TGTGCCAGCAGTCTTAAGTTTACTAACTATGGCTACACCTTC. The rearrangement links TRBV27 to TRBJ1-2; unclear D gene. Per the germline V gene, CDR1 is MNHEY and CDR2 is SMNVEV (reference sequence). The CDR3 is 14 residues long. V lost 5 bases and J 0 bases, leaving 10 bases between the germline ends.

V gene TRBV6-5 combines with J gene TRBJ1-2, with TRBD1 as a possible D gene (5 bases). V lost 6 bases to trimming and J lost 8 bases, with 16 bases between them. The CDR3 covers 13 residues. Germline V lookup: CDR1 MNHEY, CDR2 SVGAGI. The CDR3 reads CASRPGLTMGYTF. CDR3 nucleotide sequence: TGTGCCAGCAGACCGGGACTGACTATGGGCTACACCTTC.

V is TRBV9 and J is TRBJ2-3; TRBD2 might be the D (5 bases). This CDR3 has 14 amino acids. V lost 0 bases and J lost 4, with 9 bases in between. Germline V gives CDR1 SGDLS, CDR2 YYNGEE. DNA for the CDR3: TGTGCCAGCAGCGTAGTGTCGGGGTCAGATACGCAGTATTTT. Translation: CASSVVSGSDTQYF.

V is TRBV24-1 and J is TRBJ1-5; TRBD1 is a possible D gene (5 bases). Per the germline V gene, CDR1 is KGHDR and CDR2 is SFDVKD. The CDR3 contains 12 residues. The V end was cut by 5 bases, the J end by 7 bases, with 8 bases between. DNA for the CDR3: TGTGCCACCAGTGTGGGGGTCCAGCCCCAGCATTTT. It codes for CATSVGVQPQHF.

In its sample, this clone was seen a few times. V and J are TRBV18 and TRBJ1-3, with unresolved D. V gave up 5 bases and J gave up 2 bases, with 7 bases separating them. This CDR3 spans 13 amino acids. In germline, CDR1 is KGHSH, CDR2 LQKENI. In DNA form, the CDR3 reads TGTGCCAGCTCATCGGACGCTGGAAACACCATATATTTT. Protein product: CASSSDAGNTIYF.

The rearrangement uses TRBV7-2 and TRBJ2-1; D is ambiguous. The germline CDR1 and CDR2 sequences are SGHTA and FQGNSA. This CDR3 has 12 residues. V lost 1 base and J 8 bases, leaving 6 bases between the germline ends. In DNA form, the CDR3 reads TGTGCCAGCAGCTTAGGGGTGGATGAGCAGTTCTTC. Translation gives CASSLGVDEQFF.